This T cell receptor (beta chain) stems from a study of CD8+CD57+ T cells in acquired aplastic anemia. Study-level information: 3.2 ug was the average amount of DNA from sorted CD4+ and CD8+ cells. Healthy donor CD4+ samples were sequenced to a depth that averaged about 11 million reads. Findings and caveats of the study: Patients and controls turned out to have 25 to 30 CD8+ CDR3 sequences in common.

Genomic DNA templated the TCR beta VDJ and CDR3 profiling. MiXCR, applied by TCRdb to the reads, yields one record per CDR3 protein. The sample yields a few hundred thousand distinct CDR3 sequences, 30% to 35% seen once. Germline CDR1 reads DFQATT; CDR2 reads SNEGSKA (reference sequence). The CDR3 has 15 amino acids. V gave up 0 bases and J gave up 3 bases, with 15 bases separating them. This clonotype has a count of ten or more. Its matching antigen is unknown. This chain joins TRBV20-1 and TRBJ2-7; TRBD1 is a possible D gene (5 bases). The clonotype comes from a human donor in good health, serving as a control. The sequencing input was sorted CD4+, CD8+, or CD8+CD57+ T cells (not recorded which) from PBMCs. CDR3 region: CSARDAQGPDYEQYF. DNA of the CDR3: TGCAGTGCTAGAGATGCCCAGGGCCCTGACTACGAGCAGTACTTC.